This T cell receptor beta chain was obtained from a study of T cells in Graves' hyperthyroidism and ophthalmopathy. Germline V gene data show CDR1 as MDHEN and CDR2 as SYDVKM. CDR3 length: 20 amino acids. V was trimmed by 2 bases and J by 3 bases, leaving 28 bases between them. The source material, RNA transcripts, was used to amplify TCR beta CDR3 regions. HTBI primers drove first-round RT-PCR of the TCR CDR3. TCRdb ran MiXCR on the multiplex PCR reads and lists one entry per CDR3 protein. Here the sample spans some 700,000 distinct CDR3 sequences, 17% being singletons. The V and J genes are TRBV28 and TRBJ1-1, with a possible D match to TRBD1 (5 bases). What was sequenced was blood. The sequence derives from a man aged 50-59 years with Graves' hyperthyroidism. The CDR3 loop is CASSLPKQNRDLRRHTEAFF. CDR3 coding DNA: TGTGCCAGCAGTTTACCGAAACAAAACCGGGACCTGAGGAGGCACACTGAAGCTTTCTTT. Supplemented by reference TRBV28 and TRBJ1-1, the full variable domain reads DVKVTQSSRYLVKRTGEKVFLECVQDMDHENMFWYRQDPGLGLRLIYFSYDVKMKEKGDIPEGYSVSREKKERFSLILESASTNQTSMYLCASSLPKQNRDLRRHTEAFFGQGTRLTVV.